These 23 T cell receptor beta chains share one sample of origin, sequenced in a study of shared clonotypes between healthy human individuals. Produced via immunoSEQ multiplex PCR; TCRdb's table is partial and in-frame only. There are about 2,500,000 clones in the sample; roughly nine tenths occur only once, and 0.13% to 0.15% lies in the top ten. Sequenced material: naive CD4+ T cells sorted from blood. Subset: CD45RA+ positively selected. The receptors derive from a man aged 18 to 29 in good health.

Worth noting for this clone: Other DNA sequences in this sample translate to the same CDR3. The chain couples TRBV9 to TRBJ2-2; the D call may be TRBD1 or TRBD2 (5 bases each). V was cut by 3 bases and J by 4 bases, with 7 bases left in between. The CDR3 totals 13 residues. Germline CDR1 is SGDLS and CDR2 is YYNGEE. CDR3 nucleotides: TGTGCCAGCAGCGCAGGGACCACCGGGGAGCTGTTTTTT. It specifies CASSAGTTGELFF.

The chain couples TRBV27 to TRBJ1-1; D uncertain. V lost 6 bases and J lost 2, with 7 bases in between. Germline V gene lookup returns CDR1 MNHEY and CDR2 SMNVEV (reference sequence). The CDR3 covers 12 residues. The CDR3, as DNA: TGTGCCAGCAGACTTGCTAACACTGAAGCTTTCTTT. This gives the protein CASRLANTEAFF.

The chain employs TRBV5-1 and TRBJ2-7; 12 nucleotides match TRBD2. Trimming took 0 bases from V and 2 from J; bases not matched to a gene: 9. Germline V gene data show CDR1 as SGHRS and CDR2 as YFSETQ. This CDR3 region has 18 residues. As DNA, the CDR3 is TGCGCCAGCAGCTTGGTACTAGCGGGGGGATCTCGTCCCTACGAGCAGTACTTC. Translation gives CASSLVLAGGSRPYEQYF. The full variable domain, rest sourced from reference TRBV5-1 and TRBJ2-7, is KAGVTQTPRYLIKTRGQQVTLSCSPISGHRSVSWYQQTPGQGLQFLFEYFSETQRNKGNFPGRFSGRQFSNSRSEMNVSTLELGDSALYLCASSLVLAGGSRPYEQYFGPGTRLTVT.

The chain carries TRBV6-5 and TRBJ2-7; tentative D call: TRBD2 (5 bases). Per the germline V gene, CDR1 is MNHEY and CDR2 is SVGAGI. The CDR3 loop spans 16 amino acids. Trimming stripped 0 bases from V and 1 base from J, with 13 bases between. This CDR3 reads CASSYSSGVSSYEQYF. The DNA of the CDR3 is TGTGCCAGCAGTTACTCCTCCGGGGTGTCTTCCTACGAGCAGTACTTC.

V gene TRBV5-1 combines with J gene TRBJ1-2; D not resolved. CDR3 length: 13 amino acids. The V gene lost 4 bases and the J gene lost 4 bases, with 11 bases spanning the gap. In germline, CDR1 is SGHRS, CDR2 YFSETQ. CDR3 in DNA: TGCGCCAGCAGCCCCTTCGACACCTATGGCTACACCTTC. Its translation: CASSPFDTYGYTF.

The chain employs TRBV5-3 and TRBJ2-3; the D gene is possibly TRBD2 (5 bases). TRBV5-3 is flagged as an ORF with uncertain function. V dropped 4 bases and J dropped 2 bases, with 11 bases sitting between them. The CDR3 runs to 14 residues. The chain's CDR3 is CARSPRGYTDTQYF. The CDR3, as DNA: TGTGCCAGAAGCCCCCGCGGGTACACAGATACGCAGTATTTT.

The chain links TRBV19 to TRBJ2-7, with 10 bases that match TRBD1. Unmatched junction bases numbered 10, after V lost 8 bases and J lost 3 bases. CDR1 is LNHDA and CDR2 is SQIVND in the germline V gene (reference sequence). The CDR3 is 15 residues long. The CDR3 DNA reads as TGTGCCAGTTCCGACAGGGGGCGAAGCCACTACGAGCAGTACTTC. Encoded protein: CASSDRGRSHYEQYF.

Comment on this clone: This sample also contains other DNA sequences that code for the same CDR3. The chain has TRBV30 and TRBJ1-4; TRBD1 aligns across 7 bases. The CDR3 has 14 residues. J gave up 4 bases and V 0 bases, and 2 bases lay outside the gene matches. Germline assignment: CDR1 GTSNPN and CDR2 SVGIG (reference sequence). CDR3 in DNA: TGTGCCTGGAGTGTACAGGGGCTTAATGAAAAACTGTTTTTT. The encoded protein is CAWSVQGLNEKLFF.

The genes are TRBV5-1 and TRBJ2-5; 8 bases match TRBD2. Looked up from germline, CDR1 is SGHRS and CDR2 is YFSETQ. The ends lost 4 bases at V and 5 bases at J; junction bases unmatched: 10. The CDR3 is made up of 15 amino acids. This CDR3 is CASSKEAGAGETQYF. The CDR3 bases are TGCGCCAGCAGCAAAGAAGCGGGGGCTGGGGAGACCCAGTACTTC.

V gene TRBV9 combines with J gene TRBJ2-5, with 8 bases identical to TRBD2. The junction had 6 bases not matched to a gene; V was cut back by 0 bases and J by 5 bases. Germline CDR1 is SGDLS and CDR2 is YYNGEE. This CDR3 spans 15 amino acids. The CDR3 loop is CASSVVGTRAETQYF. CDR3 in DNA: TGTGCCAGCAGCGTAGTTGGGACTAGGGCCGAGACCCAGTACTTC.

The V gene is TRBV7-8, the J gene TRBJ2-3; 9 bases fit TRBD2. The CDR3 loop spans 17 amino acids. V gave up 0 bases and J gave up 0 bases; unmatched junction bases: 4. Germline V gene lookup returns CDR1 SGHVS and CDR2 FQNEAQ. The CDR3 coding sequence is TGTGCCAGCAGCTTAGCTATAGCGGGGGCAAGCACAGATACGCAGTATTTT. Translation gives CASSLAIAGASTDTQYF.

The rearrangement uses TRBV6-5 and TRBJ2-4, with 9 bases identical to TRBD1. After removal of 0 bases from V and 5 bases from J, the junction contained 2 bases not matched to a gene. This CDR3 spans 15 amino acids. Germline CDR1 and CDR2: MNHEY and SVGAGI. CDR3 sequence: CASSYSDRGQNIQYF. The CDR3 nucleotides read TGTGCCAGCAGTTACTCGGACAGGGGACAAAACATTCAGTACTTC.

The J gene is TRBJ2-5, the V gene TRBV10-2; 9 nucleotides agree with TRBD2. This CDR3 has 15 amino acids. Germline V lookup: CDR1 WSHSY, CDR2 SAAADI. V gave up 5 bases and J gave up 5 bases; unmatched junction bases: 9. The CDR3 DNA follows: TGCGCCAGCAGTCCGGGACTAGCAATGTCGGAGACCCAGTACTTC. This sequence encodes CASSPGLAMSETQYF.

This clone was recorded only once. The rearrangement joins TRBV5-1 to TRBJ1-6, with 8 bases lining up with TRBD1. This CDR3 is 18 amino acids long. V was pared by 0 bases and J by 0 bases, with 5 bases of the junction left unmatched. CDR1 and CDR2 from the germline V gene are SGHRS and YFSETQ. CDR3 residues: CASSLAWDRSSYNSPLHF. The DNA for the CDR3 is TGCGCCAGCAGCTTGGCTTGGGACAGGAGCTCCTATAATTCACCCCTCCACTTT.

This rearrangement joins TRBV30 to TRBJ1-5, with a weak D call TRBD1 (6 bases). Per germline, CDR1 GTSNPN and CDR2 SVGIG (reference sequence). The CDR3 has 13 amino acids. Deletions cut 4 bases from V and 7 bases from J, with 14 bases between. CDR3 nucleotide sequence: TGTGCCTGGAACAGGGACTCCGGACAGCCCCAGCATTTT. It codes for CAWNRDSGQPQHF.

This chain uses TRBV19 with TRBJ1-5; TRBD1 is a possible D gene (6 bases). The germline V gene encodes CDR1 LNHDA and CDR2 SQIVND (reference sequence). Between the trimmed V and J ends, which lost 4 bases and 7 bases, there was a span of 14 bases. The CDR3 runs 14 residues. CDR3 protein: CASSTGAGSQPQHF. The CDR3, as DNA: TGTGCCAGTAGTACGGGGGCAGGGTCCCAGCCCCAGCATTTT.

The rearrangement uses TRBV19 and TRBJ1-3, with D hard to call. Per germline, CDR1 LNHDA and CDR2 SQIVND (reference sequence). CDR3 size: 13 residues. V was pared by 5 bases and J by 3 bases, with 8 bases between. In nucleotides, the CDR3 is TGTGCCAGTAGTGTCCACGGTGGAAACACCATATATTTT. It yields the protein CASSVHGGNTIYF.

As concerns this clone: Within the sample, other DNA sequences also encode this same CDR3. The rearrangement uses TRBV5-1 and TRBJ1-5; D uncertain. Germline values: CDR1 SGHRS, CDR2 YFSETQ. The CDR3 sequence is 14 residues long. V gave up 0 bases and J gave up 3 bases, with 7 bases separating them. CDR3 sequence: CASSLDGYNQPQHF. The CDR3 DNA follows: TGCGCCAGCAGCTTGGACGGATACAATCAGCCCCAGCATTTT.

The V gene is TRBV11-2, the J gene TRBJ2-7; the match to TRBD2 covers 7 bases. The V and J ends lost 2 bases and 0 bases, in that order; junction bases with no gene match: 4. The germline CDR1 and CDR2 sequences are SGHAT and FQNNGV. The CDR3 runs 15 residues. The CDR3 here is CASSLQGGSSYEQYF. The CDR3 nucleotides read TGTGCCAGCAGCTTACAGGGCGGGAGCTCCTACGAGCAGTACTTC.

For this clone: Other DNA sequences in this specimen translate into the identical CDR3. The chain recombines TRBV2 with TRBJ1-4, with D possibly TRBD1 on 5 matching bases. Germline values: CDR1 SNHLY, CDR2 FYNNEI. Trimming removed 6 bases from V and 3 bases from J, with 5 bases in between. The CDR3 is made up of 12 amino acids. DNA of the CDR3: TGTGCCAGCAGACAGGCTAATGAAAAACTGTTTTTT. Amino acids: CASRQANEKLFF.

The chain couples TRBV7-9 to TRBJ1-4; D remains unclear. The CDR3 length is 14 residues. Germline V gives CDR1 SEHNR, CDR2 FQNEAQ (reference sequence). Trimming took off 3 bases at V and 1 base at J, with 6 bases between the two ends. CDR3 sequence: CASSFEGTNEKLFF. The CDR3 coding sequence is TGTGCCAGCAGCTTCGAAGGAACTAATGAAAAACTGTTTTTT. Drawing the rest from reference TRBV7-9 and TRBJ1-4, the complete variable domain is DTGVSQNPRHKITKRGQNVTFRCDPISEHNRLYWYRQTLGQGPEFLTYFQNEAQLEKSRLLSDRFSAERPKGSFSTLEIQRTEQGDSAMYLCASSFEGTNEKLFFGSGTQLSVL.

CDR3: CASSSRETVDSYEQYF. DNA of the CDR3: TGCGCCAGCAGCTCTCGAGAAACAGTGGACTCCTACGAGCAGTACTTC. This rearrangement joins TRBV5-1 to TRBJ2-7; no firm D call. Germline values: CDR1 SGHRS, CDR2 YFSETQ. The CDR3 sequence is 16 residues long. Trimming cost V 3 bases and J 0 bases, with 16 bases left between them.

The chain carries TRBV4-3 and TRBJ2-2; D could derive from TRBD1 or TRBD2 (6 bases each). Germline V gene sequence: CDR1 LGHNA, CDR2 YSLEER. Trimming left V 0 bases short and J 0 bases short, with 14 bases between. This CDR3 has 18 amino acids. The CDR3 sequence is CASSQDAAGQPNTGELFF. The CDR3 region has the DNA TGCGCCAGCAGCCAAGATGCGGCGGGACAACCGAACACCGGGGAGCTGTTTTTT.